This T cell receptor beta chain was observed in a study of blood T cell repertoires in COVID-19. About the research overall: There were acute and convalescent COVID-19 samples, and they came from the United States, Italy and Spain. Sample material is recorded as cDNA or gDNA derived from T cells, B-cell-depleted T cells, or PBMCs.

Original handling: Reference gene primers were amplified, and this amplification served to estimate nucleated cell counts. Profiled with immunoSEQ multiplex PCR; TCRdb holds only in-frame clones, not every one. That table is the source of V, J and clone size, and D and trimming were worked out from the DNA. In the table there are some 300,000 clones, just under 90% of which are singletons. Seattle researchers signed up patients amid active infection and tracked them longitudinally. Germline loops: CDR1 SGHTA, CDR2 FQGTGA. This CDR3 spans 20 amino acids. Trimming at V came to 0 bases and at J to 5 bases, leaving 13 bases not matched to a gene.

This rearrangement joins TRBV7-3 to TRBJ2-2; the match to TRBD2 covers 12 bases. The specimen was peripheral blood. The receptor comes from a woman in her forties or fifties with COVID-19, enrolled during active disease. DNA for the CDR3: TGTGCCAGCAGCTTAACAGGACTAGCGGGAATGGGGTACGGGACCGGGGAGCTGTTTTTT. This encodes CASSLTGLAGMGYGTGELFF.